Sequencing of this T cell receptor beta chain was carried out in a study of radiotherapy plus CTLA-4 blockade in lung cancer. Whole-study context: Objective responses were observed in 15% to 20% of patients, and disease control was achieved by about 30%.

CDR1 SGDLS and CDR2 YYNGEE come from the germline V gene. Trimming pared 4 bases from V and 7 bases from J, leaving 21 bases between. This CDR3 contains 16 residues. With ipilimumab providing CTLA-4 blockade, focal radiation was administered to patients who had chemo-refractory metastatic non-small-cell lung cancer. As to this clone: Its antigen is not known.

General study points: Blood TCR clones of tumor origin expanded after radiotherapy plus ipilimumab. Early blood T cell clone dynamics reportedly forecast response best, with interferon-beta.

Produced via immunoSEQ multiplex PCR; TCRdb's table is partial and in-frame only. The profile shows some 87,000 clones, approximately 80% of them singletons. The rearrangement uses TRBV9 and TRBJ1-5, with a possible D match to TRBD1 (6 bases). The starting material was peripheral blood, obtained from a patient treated with radiotherapy plus ipilimumab. The receptor was derived from a human donor with non-small cell lung cancer that progressed on radiotherapy plus ipilimumab. CDR3 nucleotides: TGTGCCAGCAGCCCAACAGCGGGGCCAGGGGTCCAGCCCCAGCATTTT. This translates into CASSPTAGPGVQPQHF.